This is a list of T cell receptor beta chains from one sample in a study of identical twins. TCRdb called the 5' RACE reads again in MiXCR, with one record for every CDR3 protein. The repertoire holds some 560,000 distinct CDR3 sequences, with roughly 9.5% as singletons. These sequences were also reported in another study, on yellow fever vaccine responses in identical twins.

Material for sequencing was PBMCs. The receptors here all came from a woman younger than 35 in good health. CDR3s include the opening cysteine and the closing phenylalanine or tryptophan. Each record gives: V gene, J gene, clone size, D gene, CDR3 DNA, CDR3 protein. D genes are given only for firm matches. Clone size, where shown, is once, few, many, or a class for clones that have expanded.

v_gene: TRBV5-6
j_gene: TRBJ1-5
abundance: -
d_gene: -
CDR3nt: TGTGCCAGCAGCCTTTCTGGGCGGCCCAATCAGCCCCAGCATTTT
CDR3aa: CASSLSGRPNQPQHF

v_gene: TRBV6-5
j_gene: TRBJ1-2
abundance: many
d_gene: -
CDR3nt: TGTGCCAGCAGTTCCAGCGCTCACGTAACAGGGGGCTACACCTTC
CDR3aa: CASSSSAHVTGGYTF

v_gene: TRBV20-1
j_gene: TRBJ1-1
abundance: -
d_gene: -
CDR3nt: TGCAGTGCCCCTACTGCAGGGACTGAAGCTTTCTTT
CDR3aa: CSAPTAGTEAFF

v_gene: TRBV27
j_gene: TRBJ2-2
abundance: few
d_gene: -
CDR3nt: TGTGCCAGCAGTTTGGTAGGACAGATCACCGGGGAGCTGTTTTTT
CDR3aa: CASSLVGQITGELFF

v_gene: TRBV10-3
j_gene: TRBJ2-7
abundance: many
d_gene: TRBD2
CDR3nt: TGTGCCATCGGGACTAGCGGTTACGAGCAGTACTTC
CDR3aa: CAIGTSGYEQYF

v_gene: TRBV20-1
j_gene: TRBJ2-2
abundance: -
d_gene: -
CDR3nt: TGCAGTGCTAGAGATCGGCGGGGTGCGAACACCGGGGAGCTGTTTTTT
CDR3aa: CSARDRRGANTGELFF

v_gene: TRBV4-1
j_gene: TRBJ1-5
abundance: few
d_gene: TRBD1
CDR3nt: TGCGCCAGCAGCCCGACCGCCGGGACAGGGGTAAATCAGCCCCAGCATTTT
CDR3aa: CASSPTAGTGVNQPQHF

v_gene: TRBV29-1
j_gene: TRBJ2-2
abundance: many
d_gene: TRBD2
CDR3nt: TGCAGCGTTGGAATAGCGGGGGGTGCCGGGGAGCTGTTTTTT
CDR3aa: CSVGIAGGAGELFF

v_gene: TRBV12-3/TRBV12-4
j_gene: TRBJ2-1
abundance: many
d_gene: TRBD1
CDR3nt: TGTGCCAGCAGTCCTCGGACAGGATTCGCCAATGAGCAGTTCTTC
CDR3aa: CASSPRTGFANEQFF

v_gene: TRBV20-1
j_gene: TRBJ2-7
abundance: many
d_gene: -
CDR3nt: TGCAGTGCTAGACTGACCCTCTCCTACGAGCAGTACTTC
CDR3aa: CSARLTLSYEQYF

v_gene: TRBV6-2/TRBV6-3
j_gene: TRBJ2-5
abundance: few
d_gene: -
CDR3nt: TGTGCCAGCAGTTATCTAGTTGGAGAGACCCAGTACTTC
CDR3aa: CASSYLVGETQYF

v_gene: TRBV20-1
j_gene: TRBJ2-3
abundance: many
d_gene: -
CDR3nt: TGCAGTGCGACACCTGACATAGGCAGGGCAGATACGCAGTATTTT
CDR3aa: CSATPDIGRADTQYF

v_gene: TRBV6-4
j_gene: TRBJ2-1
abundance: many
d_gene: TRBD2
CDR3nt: TGTGCCAGCAGGACTAGCGGGGGGGCAGTCAATGAGCAGTTCTTC
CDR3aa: CASRTSGGAVNEQFF

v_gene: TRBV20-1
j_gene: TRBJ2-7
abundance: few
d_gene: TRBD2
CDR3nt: TGCAGTGCTATACCATGGACTAGCGGGGGTTTCTACGAGCAGTACTTC
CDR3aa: CSAIPWTSGGFYEQYF

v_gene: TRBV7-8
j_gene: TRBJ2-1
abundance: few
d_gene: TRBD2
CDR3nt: TGTGCCAGCAGCTTCGCCGGGACTAGCGCTTACAATGAGCAGTTCTTC
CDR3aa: CASSFAGTSAYNEQFF

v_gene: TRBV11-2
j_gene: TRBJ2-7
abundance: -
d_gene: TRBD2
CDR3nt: TGTGCCAGCAGCTTAGGGGGACCTATAAGCGGGGACTACTCCTACGAGCAGTACTTC
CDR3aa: CASSLGGPISGDYSYEQYF

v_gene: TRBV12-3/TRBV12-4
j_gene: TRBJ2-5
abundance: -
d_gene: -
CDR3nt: TGTGCCAGCAGAGGGGGGGACAAAGAGACCCAGTACTTC
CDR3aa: CASRGGDKETQYF

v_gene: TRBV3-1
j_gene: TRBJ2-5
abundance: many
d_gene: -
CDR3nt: TGTGCCAGCAGCCATCCCATGACGGAGACCCAGTACTTC
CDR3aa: CASSHPMTETQYF

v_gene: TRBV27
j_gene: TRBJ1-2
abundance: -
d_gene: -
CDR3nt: TGTGCCAGCACCCAGTCTGGGACGGACTATGGCTACACCTTC
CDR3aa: CASTQSGTDYGYTF

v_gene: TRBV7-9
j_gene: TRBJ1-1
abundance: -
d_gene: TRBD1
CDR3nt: TGTGCCAGCAGCTTGTCGGACAGGGGCACTGAAGCTTTCTTT
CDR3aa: CASSLSDRGTEAFF

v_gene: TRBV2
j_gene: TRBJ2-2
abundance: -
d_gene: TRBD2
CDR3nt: TGTGCCCCCGGACTAGCGAACACCGGGGAGCTGTTTTTT
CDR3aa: CAPGLANTGELFF

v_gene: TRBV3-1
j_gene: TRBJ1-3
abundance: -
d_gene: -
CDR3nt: TGTGCCAGCAGCCTGCCCCAGGCGAACACCATATATTTT
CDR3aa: CASSLPQANTIYF

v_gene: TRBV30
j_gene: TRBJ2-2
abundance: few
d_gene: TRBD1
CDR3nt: TGTGCCTGGAGTACAGGGGCGAGCGGGGAGCTGTTTTTT
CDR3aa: CAWSTGASGELFF

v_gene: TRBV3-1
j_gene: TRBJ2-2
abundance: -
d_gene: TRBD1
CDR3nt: TGTGCCAGCAGCCGAGACAGGGTCGGGACCGGGGAGCTGTTTTTT
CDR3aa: CASSRDRVGTGELFF

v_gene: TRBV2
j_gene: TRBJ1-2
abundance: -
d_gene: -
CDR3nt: TGTGCCAGCCGGGGGGGTTCTCATGGCTACACCTTC
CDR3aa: CASRGGSHGYTF

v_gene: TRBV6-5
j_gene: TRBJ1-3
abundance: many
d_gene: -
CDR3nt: TGTGCCAGCAGTTGGGATTTGGTTTCTGGAAACACCATATATTTT
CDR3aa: CASSWDLVSGNTIYF

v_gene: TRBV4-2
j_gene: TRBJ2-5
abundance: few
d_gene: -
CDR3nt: TGTGCCAGCAGCCAGACACACCAAGAGACCCAGTACTTC
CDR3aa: CASSQTHQETQYF

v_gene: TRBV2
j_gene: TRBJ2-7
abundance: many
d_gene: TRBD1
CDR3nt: TGTGCCAGCAGTGAGACAGGGTCGGGACGAGGCGAGCAGTACTTC
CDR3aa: CASSETGSGRGEQYF

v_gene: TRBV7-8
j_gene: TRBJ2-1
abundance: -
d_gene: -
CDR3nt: TGTGCCAGCAGCTTACCCGGGACATCGAATGAGCAGTTCTTC
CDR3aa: CASSLPGTSNEQFF

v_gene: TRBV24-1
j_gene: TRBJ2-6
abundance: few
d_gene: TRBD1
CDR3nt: TGTGCCACCAGTGATCCGACAGGGGCCTCTGGGGCCAACGTCCTGACTTTC
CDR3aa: CATSDPTGASGANVLTF

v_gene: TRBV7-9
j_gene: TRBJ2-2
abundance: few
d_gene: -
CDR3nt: TGTGCCAGCAGCTTGTCTGAGGGCGGGGAGCTGTTTTTT
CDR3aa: CASSLSEGGELFF

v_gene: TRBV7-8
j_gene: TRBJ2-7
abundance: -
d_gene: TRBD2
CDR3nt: TGTGCCAGCAGCTTAGGTCTAGCGGGTCCAATATACGAGCAGTACTTC
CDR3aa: CASSLGLAGPIYEQYF

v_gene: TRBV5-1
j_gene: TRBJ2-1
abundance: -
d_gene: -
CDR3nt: TGCGCCAGCAGCTTGGCCGCGGGGGCTATTTACAATGAGCAGTTCTTC
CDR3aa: CASSLAAGAIYNEQFF

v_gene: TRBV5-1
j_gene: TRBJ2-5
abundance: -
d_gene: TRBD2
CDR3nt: TGCGCCAGCAGCTTGGTGCCTAGCGGGGGGCGAAACCAAGAGACCCAGTACTTC
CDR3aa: CASSLVPSGGRNQETQYF

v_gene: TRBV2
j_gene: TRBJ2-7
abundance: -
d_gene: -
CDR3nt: TGTGCCAGCAGTGAATTCGCAGGGCCCTACGAGCAGTACTTC
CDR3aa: CASSEFAGPYEQYF

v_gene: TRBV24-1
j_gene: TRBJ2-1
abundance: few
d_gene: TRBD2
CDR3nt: TGTGCCACCAGTGACCCGACTAGCTTGGGCTACAATGAGCAGTTCTTC
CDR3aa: CATSDPTSLGYNEQFF

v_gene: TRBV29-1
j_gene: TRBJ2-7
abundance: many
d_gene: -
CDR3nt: TGCAGCGTCCGGATAGACACATACTACGAGCAGTACTTC
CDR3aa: CSVRIDTYYEQYF

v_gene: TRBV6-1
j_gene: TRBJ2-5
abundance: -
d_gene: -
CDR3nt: TGTGCCAGCAGCCGCCTACAGGGATCGGGGAGTGAGACCCAGTACTTC
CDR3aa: CASSRLQGSGSETQYF

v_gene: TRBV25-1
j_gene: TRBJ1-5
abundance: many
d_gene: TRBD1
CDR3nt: TGTGCCAGCAGTGAAGGGACAGGGGTTTATAGCAATCAGCCCCAGCATTTT
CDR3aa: CASSEGTGVYSNQPQHF

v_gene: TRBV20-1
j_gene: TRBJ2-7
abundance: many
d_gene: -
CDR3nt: TGCAGTGCTAGAAGTCAGATACACACCAGCTCCTACGAGCAGTACTTC
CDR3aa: CSARSQIHTSSYEQYF

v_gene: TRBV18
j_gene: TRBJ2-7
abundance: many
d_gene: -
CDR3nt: TGTGCCAGCTCACCGGGGCCCAGCGGCTACGAGCAGTACTTC
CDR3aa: CASSPGPSGYEQYF

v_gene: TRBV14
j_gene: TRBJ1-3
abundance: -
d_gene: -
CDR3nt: TGTGCCAGCAGCCAATGGGGTTCTGGAAACACCATATATTTT
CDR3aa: CASSQWGSGNTIYF

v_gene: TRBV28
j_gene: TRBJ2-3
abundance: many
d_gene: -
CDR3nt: TGTGCCAGCACCGGCCGGGCAGATACGCAGTATTTT
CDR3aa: CASTGRADTQYF

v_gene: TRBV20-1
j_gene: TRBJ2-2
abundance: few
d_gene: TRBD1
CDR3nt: TGCAGTGCCGTCCCTAGGACAGGGGCCCCAATCTTGAACACCGGGGAGCTGTTTTTT
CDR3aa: CSAVPRTGAPILNTGELFF

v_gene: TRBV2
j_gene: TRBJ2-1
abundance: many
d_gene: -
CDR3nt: TGTGCCAGCGGGAGAGGTGGCTATGAGCAGTTCTTC
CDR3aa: CASGRGGYEQFF

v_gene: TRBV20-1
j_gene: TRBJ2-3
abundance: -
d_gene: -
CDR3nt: TGCAGTGCCTCCACGGGGGGCCTCACTTCAAGCCTCTTGGATACGCAGTATTTT
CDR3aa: CSASTGGLTSSLLDTQYF

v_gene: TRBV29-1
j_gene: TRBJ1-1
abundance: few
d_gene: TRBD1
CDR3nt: TGCAGCGTTTGGGACAGGAACACTGAAGCTTTCTTT
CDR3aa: CSVWDRNTEAFF

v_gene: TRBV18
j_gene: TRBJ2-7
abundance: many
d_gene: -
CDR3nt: TGTGCCAGTGGAAACAGGGTGCGGGAAGAGCAGTACTTC
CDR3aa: CASGNRVREEQYF

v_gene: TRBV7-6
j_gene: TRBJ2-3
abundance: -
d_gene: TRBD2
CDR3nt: TGTGCCAGCAGCTTTCTAGCGGGTACGAAGGATACGCAGTATTTT
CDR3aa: CASSFLAGTKDTQYF

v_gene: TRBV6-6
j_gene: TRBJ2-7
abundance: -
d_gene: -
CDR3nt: TGTGCCAGCAGTTGGGACGGGAACTACGAGCAGTACTTC
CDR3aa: CASSWDGNYEQYF

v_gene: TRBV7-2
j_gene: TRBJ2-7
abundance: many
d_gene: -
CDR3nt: TGTGCCAGCAGCCTCGGACACAGCTCCTACGAGCAGTACTTC
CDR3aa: CASSLGHSSYEQYF

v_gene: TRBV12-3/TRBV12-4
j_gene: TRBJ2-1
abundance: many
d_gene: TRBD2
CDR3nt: TGTGCCAGCACCCGGGGCCTAGCGGGAAAGTCTGAGCAGTTCTTC
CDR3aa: CASTRGLAGKSEQFF